Listed below are T cell receptor beta chains from one sample, sequenced in a study of OX40 agonist ivuxolimab in advanced cancers. Data came from immunoSEQ multiplex PCR; TCRdb stores just in-frame clones and leaves some out. The data hold 8,500 to 13,000 clones, with roughly 79% observed a single time. The sequences come from CD4+ or CD8+ T cells sorted from blood, collected in a trial of the OX40 agonist ivuxolimab. The receptors derive from an adult with an advanced solid tumor such as melanoma, head and neck, liver or kidney cancer. Both conserved end residues are part of each CDR3. D genes are given only for firm matches.

j_gene | d_gene | v_gene | CDR3aa | CDR3nt
TRBJ1-1 | - | TRBV7-8 | CASSPIPQKNTEAFF | TGTGCCAGCAGCCCCATTCCCCAAAAGAACACTGAAGCTTTCTTT
TRBJ2-7 | - | TRBV19 | CASSIFATSGTYTYEQYF | TGTGCCAGTAGTATTTTCGCAACGTCCGGGACATACACCTACGAGCAGTACTTC
TRBJ1-2 | - | TRBV5-1 | CASSLRLEGDYGYTF | TGCGCCAGCAGCTTAAGGTTGGAAGGGGACTATGGCTACACCTTC
TRBJ1-3 | TRBD1 | TRBV11-2 | CASSLYPGTGGSNTIYF | TGTGCCAGCAGCCTATACCCGGGGACAGGGGGTAGTAACACCATATATTTT
TRBJ2-1 | - | TRBV6-5 | CASSLGPAYNEQFF | TGTGCCAGCAGTCTAGGGCCCGCCTACAATGAGCAGTTCTTC
TRBJ2-1 | - | TRBV27 | CASSLSPTYNEQFF | TGTGCCAGCAGTTTATCGCCCACTTACAATGAGCAGTTCTTC
TRBJ1-3 | TRBD1 | TRBV6-1 | CASSGTGAGNTIYF | TGTGCCAGCAGTGGTACAGGGGCAGGAAACACCATATATTTT
TRBJ2-2 | TRBD1 | TRBV5-6 | CASSLRDRLVGELFF | TGTGCCAGCAGCTTGCGGGACAGGCTAGTCGGGGAGCTGTTTTTT
TRBJ2-1 | - | TRBV29-1 | CSVVIHSRNEQFF | TGCAGCGTTGTGATCCACAGCCGGAATGAGCAGTTCTTC
TRBJ1-2 | - | TRBV10-3 | CAISEPGTDNYGYTF | TGTGCCATCAGTGAGCCAGGGACGGATAACTATGGCTACACCTTC
TRBJ2-7 | - | TRBV7-2 | CASSPSGYEQYF | TGTGCCAGCAGCCCCAGCGGCTACGAGCAGTACTTC
TRBJ1-1 | - | TRBV15 | CATSRDRTGTTEAFF | TGTGCCACCAGCAGGGACAGAACGGGGACCACTGAAGCTTTCTTT
TRBJ2-7 | - | TRBV11-2 | CASSRWSYEQYF | TGTGCCAGCAGCCGTTGGAGTTACGAGCAGTACTTC
TRBJ2-7 | - | TRBV11-3 | CASSSYGEASYEQYF | TGTGCCAGCAGCAGTTACGGTGAGGCCTCCTACGAGCAGTACTTC
TRBJ2-7 | - | TRBV27 | CASSTSSFLSYEQYF | TGTGCCAGCAGTACCTCTAGCTTTTTATCCTACGAGCAGTACTTC
TRBJ2-1 | TRBD1 | TRBV7-6 | CASSHGQGYEQFF | TGTGCCAGCAGCCATGGACAGGGCTATGAGCAGTTCTTC
TRBJ2-3 | TRBD1 | TRBV14 | CASSPFGQGADTQYF | TGTGCCAGCAGCCCCTTCGGACAGGGGGCAGATACGCAGTATTTT
TRBJ2-1 | - | TRBV10-1 | CASSDLRDPINNEQFF | TGCGCCAGCAGTGACCTTCGTGACCCTATCAACAATGAGCAGTTCTTC
TRBJ1-2 | - | TRBV7-8 | CASSLGGRGSYYYGYTF | TGTGCCAGCAGCTTGGGGGGCAGGGGCAGCTACTACTATGGCTACACCTTC
TRBJ1-2 | TRBD1 | TRBV7-8 | CASSLAPGGIYGYTF | TGTGCCAGCAGCTTAGCCCCAGGGGGTATTTATGGCTACACCTTC
TRBJ1-1 | TRBD1 | TRBV6-1 | CASWDRDRGTEAFF | TGTGCCAGCTGGGACCGGGACAGGGGGACTGAAGCTTTCTTT
TRBJ2-7 | - | TRBV2 | CASSGTRKSYEQYF | TGTGCCAGCAGTGGTACCAGGAAATCCTACGAGCAGTACTTC
TRBJ2-2 | - | TRBV10-1 | CASSAWTGELFF | TGCGCCAGCAGTGCGTGGACCGGGGAGCTGTTTTTT